Reported below is one T cell receptor beta chain. Antigen unknown. Germline is not matched at one junction end, which may reflect a read error. The germline gives CDR1 ENHRY, CDR2 SYGVKD. There are 14 residues in the CDR3. The data were obtained in a study of shared clonotypes between healthy human individuals. General observations from the study: Shared clonotypes across all four donors exceeded non-shared ones in generation probability.

TCRdb keeps only in-frame clones here, not all; method: immunoSEQ multiplex PCR. Here the sample spans about a million clones, 60% to 85% being singletons. This clonotype was sampled from a man aged 18 to 35 in good health. This chain links TRBV10-3 with TRBJ1-1; 11 bases are shared with TRBD1. The sequencing input was memory CD4+ T cells sorted from blood. The subset is: CD45RA-negative fraction. CDR3 DNA sequence: TGTGCCACCAGTGGGACAGGGGGGAACACTGAAGCTTTCTTT. Its translation is CATSGTGGNTEAFF.